This TCR beta chain was sequenced for a study of T cell changes during pregnancy in multiple sclerosis. Using immunoSEQ multiplex PCR, the repertoire was profiled, and TCRdb retains in-frame clones only, with some absent. The table lists about 36,000 clones, approximately 89% of them singletons. Germline-derived CDR1 and CDR2 are SGHRS and YFSETQ. V was pared by 2 bases and J by 0 bases, with 12 bases between. There are 16 residues in the CDR3. The chain uses TRBV5-1 and TRBJ1-5, with no clear D. This specimen consisted of CD8+ T cells from peripheral blood mononuclear cells, obtained in the third trimester of pregnancy. This clonotype was obtained from a female donor with multiple sclerosis, enrolled in a pregnancy study. The CDR3 region is CASSLAGPYSNQPQHF. Here the CDR3 DNA reads TGCGCCAGCAGCTTAGCAGGCCCGTATAGCAATCAGCCCCAGCATTTT.